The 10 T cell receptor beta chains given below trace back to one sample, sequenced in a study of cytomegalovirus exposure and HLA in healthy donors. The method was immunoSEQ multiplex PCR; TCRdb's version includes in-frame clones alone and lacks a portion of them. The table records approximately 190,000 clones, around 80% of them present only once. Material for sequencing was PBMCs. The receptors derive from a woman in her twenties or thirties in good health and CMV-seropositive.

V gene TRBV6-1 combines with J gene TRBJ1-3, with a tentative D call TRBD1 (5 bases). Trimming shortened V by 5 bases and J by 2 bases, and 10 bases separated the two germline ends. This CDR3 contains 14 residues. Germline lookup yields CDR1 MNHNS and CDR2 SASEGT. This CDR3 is CASSIGRAGNTIYF. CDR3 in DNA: TGTGCCAGCAGTATTGGCAGGGCTGGAAACACCATATATTTT.

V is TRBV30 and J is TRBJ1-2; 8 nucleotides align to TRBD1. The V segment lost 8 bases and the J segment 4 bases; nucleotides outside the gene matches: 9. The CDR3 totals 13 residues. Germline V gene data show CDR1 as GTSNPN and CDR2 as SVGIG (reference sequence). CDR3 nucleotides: TGTGCCGGGCAGGGGGCCTCGATCTATGGCTACACCTTC. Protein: CAGQGASIYGYTF.

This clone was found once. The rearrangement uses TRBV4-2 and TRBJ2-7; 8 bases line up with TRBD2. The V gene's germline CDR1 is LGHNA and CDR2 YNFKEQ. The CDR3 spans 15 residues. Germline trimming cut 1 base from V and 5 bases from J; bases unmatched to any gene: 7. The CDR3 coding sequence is TGTGCCAGCAGCCAAGGCGGACTAGCACTCGACGAGCAGTACTTC. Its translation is CASSQGGLALDEQYF.

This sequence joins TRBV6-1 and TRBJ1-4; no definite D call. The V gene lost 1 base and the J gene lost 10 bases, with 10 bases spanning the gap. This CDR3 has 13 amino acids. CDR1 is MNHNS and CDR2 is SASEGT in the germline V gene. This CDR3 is CASSEVMEGKLFF. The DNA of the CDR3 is TGTGCCAGCAGTGAAGTTATGGAGGGAAAACTGTTTTTT.

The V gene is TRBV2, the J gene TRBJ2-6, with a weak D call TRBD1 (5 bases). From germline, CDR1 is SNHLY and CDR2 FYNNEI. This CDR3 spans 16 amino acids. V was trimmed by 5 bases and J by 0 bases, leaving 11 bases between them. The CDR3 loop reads CASSQTATSGANVLTF. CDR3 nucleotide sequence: TGTGCCAGCAGTCAGACAGCGACCTCTGGGGCCAACGTCCTGACTTTC.

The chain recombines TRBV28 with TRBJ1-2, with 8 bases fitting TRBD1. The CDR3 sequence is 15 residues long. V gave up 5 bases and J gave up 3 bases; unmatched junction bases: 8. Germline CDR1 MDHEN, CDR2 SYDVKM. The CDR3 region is CASSPRTGSYYGYTF. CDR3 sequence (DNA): TGTGCCAGCAGTCCAAGGACAGGGAGTTACTATGGCTACACCTTC.

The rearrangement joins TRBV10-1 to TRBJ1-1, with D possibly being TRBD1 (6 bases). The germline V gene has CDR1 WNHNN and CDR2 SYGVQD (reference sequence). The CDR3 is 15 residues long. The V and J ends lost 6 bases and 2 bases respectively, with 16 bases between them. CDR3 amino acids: CASSQGTWRNTEAFF. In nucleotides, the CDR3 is TGCGCCAGCAGCCAGGGGACGTGGAGAAACACTGAAGCTTTCTTT.

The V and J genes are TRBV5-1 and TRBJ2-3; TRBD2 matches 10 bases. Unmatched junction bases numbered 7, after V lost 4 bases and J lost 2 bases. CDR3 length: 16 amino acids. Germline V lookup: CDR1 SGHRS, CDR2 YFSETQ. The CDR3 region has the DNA TGCGCCAGCAGCGAAACAGGACTAGCGGACACAGATACGCAGTATTTT. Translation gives CASSETGLADTDTQYF.

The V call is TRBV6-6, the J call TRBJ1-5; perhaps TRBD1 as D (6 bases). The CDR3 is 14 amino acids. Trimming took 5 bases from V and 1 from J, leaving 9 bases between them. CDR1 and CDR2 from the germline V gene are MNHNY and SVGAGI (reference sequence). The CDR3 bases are TGTGCCAGCAGTCCCGGACAGAGCAATCAGCCCCAGCATTTT. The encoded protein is CASSPGQSNQPQHF.

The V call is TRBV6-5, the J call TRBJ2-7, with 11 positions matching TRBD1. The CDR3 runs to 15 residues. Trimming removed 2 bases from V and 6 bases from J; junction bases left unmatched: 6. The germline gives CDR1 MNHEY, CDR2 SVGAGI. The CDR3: CASSYRVDRGLEQYF. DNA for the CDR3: TGTGCCAGCAGTTACCGCGTGGACAGGGGGCTCGAGCAGTACTTC.